This T cell receptor (beta chain) was recorded in a study of molecular identifiers for immune sequencing clone quantification. Across the study: In replicates, RNA taken from around 18,000 or 91,000 naive CD8 cells was divided five ways, and four portions underwent sequencing.

This clonotype was recorded many times. The antigen remains undetermined. General study results and limits: Effector cells had over 99% of their molecules in clones above 20 RNA copies, while naive cells had under 1%. Clone sizes that are highly expanded could be underestimated when identical TCR molecules share a barcode.

CDR3 length: 17 amino acids. CDR1 is SNHLY and CDR2 is FYNNEI in the germline V gene. V lost 7 bases and J lost 6, with 26 bases in between. Sorted cell numbers of roughly 20,000 to 1,000,000, with 10%, 30% or 50% RNA, served as input for naive CD8 libraries. TCRdb reprocessed the PCR reads via MiXCR and lists one record per CDR3 protein. The sample records under 600,000 distinct CDR3 sequences, 20% to 25% being singletons. Sequenced input: naive CD8+ T cells from blood, with Jurkat cell RNA spiked in. The subset is: FACS-sorted CD8+CD4-CCR7+CD45RA+ naive T cells. The TCR sequence derives from a human donor in good health. Some libraries in this study had Jurkat cell RNA spiked in. The chain joins TRBV2 to TRBJ2-3; tentatively, D is TRBD1 (6 bases). The CDR3 spells CASIPGPPQGLGDTQYF. The CDR3 DNA follows: TGTGCCAGCATCCCCGGTCCCCCACAGGGATTGGGGGATACGCAGTATTTT.